This TCR beta chain stems from a study of identical twins (dated by TCRdb to the mid-2010s). Notes on the research overall: The study deep-sequenced TCR alpha and beta repertoires from monozygotic twins, unrelated adults of various ages and cord blood to test whether fetal clonotypes persist. Replicate twin experiments were performed at different times using different library preparation protocols to rule out contamination.

Libraries came from 5' RACE. This sample was sequenced with an Illumina HiSeq 2000. Template switching introduced a universal primer binding site; the final cDNA contained a unique molecular identifier, enabling accurate counting of TCR cDNA molecules. Specific primers in the conserved constant-segment region were used to synthesize first-strand cDNA for the TCR alpha and beta chains. To control for contamination, each cDNA library was double barcoded with a SMART-Mk sample barcode plus Illumina barcodes. TruSeq adapter sequences, together with Illumina sample barcodes, were added in two successive PCR steps. TCR alpha and beta cDNA libraries were sequenced on the Illumina HiSeq platform with custom primers. Regarding the original processing steps: Unique molecular identifiers were extracted from raw reads with MiGEC, and CDR3 positions were determined with MiXCR. For each individual, recombination models were inferred using an EM algorithm with the repgenHMM and IGoR tools. The tcR package in R was used for shared clonotype analysis, with sharing normalized by the product of cloneset sizes. To study raw recombination free of thymic and clonal selection effects, out-of-frame nonproductive sequences were analyzed. TCRdb cleaned the public reads at Q25 with fastp, built clones with MiXCR and kept in-frame beta chains. Entries that share a CDR3 protein sequence are merged under the most common genes and DNA. TCRdb, not the original authors, processed these V and J calls. Across this sample there are 700,000 or so distinct CDR3 sequences, with over 20% seen only once. The top ten clones comprise roughly 4% of the sample.

General findings and caveats noted by the study authors: A weaker excess of twin sharing was found in beta out-of-frame sequences because the signal-to-noise ratio was lowered by fewer shared sequences. Out-of-frame TCR alpha sharing in monozygotic twins was systematically underestimated by recombination models, whereas sharing between unrelated individuals was in agreement with the recombination models. Because the same donors could not be followed over many years, the conclusions depended on cross-sectional statistical analysis. Invariant T cells such as MAIT and iNKT could partly confound zero-insertion analyses, although diverse VJ usage argued against such confounding for most clonotypes. Abundant cord blood beta clonotypes had fewer insertions, young adult naive repertoires showed a similar but weaker trend, and memory repertoires showed no such trend. Out-of-frame TCR alpha sequences shared between twins showed an excess of low generation-probability sequences compared with coincidental sharing between unrelated individuals.

Every donor in the study was a healthy Caucasian. The twin cohort comprised three pairs of female monozygotic twins, all aged about 18 to 29 years. RNA for TCR libraries was isolated from peripheral blood mononuclear cells. The CDR3 covers 16 residues, taking in both the cysteine and the phenylalanine. Only CDR3 DNA is held: 48 bases, read in frame from base 1. The V and J ends are trimmed by 1 base and 2 bases, leaving 14 bases between them. This clonotype has a handful of counts. No antigen is known for it. No per-base quality is available; no much larger clone lies one base away. These data are also associated with another study on T cells expressing NK-cell markers. According to the second study: In sorted CD3+CD56+NKG2C+, CD3+CD56+NKG2C- and CD3+CD56-NKG2C+ T-cell subsets from eight or nine donors, TCR beta-chain repertoires were profiled. Most of the eight sequenced donors were HCMV-seropositive and one was HCMV-seronegative. In several experiments an anti-gammadeltaTCR antibody was added to restrict sorting to alphabetaTCR-expressing T cells. For 6 or 7 donors, the dominant CD3+CD56+NKG2C+ clonotypes were among the top 10 CD8+ clonotypes and accounted for roughly 1.0-7.5% of CD8+ T cells. Those dominant clonotypes were again the most abundant among CD3+CD56-NKG2C+ cells in a handful of donors, at about 28.3-65%. Whether the expanded NKG2C-expressing T cell clones were specific for HCMV antigens was left unclear. The study sequenced eight donors, all healthy volunteers chosen at random: three men and five women. A commercial ELISA kit detecting HCMV-specific IgG in serum was used to determine HCMV serostatus. For more than five donors, bulk peripheral blood T-cell repertoires were also sequenced from unsorted PBMC. MIGEC handled demultiplexing of the reads and grouping by UMI, while MiTCR was used to assemble and quantify clonotypes. To exclude erroneous sequences, only TCR cDNA sequences supported by at least two reads were retained. The tcR package was used for downstream repertoire analysis, and clonotypes were matched between fractions using CDR3 nucleotide sequence together with V segment. Antigen specificity was annotated against VDJdb with VDJmatch, allowing one amino acid substitution in CDR3.

The TCR originated in a woman between 18 and 30 years old in good health. Sequencing input: PBMCs. The chain uses TRBV12-3 or TRBV12-4 and TRBJ1-1; no D gene call is confident. At the DNA level, the sequence is TGTGCCAGCAGTTTAGGCCCCTATGATTTAAACACTGAAGCTTTCTTT. Its protein product is CASSLGPYDLNTEAFF.